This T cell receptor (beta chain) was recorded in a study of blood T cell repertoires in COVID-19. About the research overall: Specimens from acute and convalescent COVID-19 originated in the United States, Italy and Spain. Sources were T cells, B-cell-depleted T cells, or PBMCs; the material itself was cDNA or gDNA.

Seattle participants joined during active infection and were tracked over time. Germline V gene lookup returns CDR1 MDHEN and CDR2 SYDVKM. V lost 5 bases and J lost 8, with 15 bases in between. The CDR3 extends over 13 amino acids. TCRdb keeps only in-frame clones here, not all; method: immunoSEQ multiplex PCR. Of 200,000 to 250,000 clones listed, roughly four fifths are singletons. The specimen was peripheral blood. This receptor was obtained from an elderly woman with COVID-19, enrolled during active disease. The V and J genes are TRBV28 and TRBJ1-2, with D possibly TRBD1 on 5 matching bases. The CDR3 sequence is CASSPLRGDGYTF. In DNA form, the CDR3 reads TGTGCCAGCAGTCCCCTCCGGGGGGACGGCTACACCTTC.